One TCR beta chain is described in this entry. Its target is not known. Germline V CDR1 and CDR2: MNHEY, SMNVEV (reference sequence). J was trimmed by 6 bases and V by 4 bases; bases with no gene match: 10. The CDR3 is made up of 15 amino acids. An assay was performed, and its level was deep. On sorted subsets, replicate PCRs used about 200 ng DNA, or some 27,000 T cell genomes. Assay used: immunoSEQ multiplex PCR; TCRdb lists only in-frame clones, some missing. The table shows about 2.4 million clones, with 93% occurring only once. These data originate in a study of shared clonotypes between healthy human individuals. Points from the study as a whole: Among the subsets, naive ones generally showed larger estimated richness than memory ones.

Sequenced material: naive CD4+ T cells from PBMCs. Sample subset: CD45RA+ positively selected. The source of this sequence is a young man in good health. Some clones in this sample may be carry-over from other donors' samples. This chain connects TRBV27 to TRBJ2-3; 7 bases match TRBD1. The CDR3 here is CASSSPRDSPDTQYF. The CDR3 nucleotides read TGTGCCAGCAGTTCCCCCCGGGACAGCCCGGATACGCAGTATTTT.